This T cell receptor beta chain was captured in a study of brain T cells in children with intractable seizures (dated by TCRdb to 2020 to 2023). Notes on the research overall: A NanoString immunology panel was first used to screen resected brain tissue from nearly 55 pediatric epilepsy surgery cases for immune gene transcripts. About 65% of the 12 selected surgery cases also had pre-surgery blood sequenced, which left four cases with brain tissue only.

TCR beta chain sequences were generated from genomic DNA using the immunoSEQ assay. In the authors' own workflow: CDR3 sequences not starting with the conserved framework cysteine at position 104 were manually removed. Clonality was calculated as one minus the normalized Shannon's Diversity Index, with values ranging from 0 (maximal diversity) to 1 (oligoclonal). Chi-squared comparison-of-proportions tests were used to check whether the frequency of the same CDR3 differed between samples, for example brain versus blood. Public clonotypes were found through immuneACCESS searches, while the VDJdb browser was used to judge similarity to known antiviral clonotypes. The clones in this table, taken by TCRdb from immuneACCESS, are in-frame only. Not every clone is retained; where verified, under half of the shortfall comes from an unresolved V gene, and the cause of the rest is unknown. The D gene and trimming were derived from the DNA, and the V and J assignments and clone size from that table. The sample table contains just under 65,000 clones; only one count was recorded for about 96% of them. 0.3% to 0.4% of the sample belongs to the ten largest clones.

Overall study outcomes, separate from this receptor: Viral specificity was inferred only from CDR3 sequence similarity, and patients' HCMV serostatus was unknown. Because sequencing depth was different between pre-surgery and post-surgery blood, clones absent from the pre-surgery sample may reflect undersampling.

The CDR3, from cysteine to phenylalanine, totals 12 residues. The DNA shown is the 36-base CDR3, in frame from base 1. From the germline V gene, CDR1 is ENHRY and CDR2 is SYGVKD. The germline ends are 4 bases apart after V is trimmed by 0 bases and J by 5 bases. The sample's time point label is to be understood as: resected brain tissue, or blood drawn just prior to surgery. The surgery cases showing the highest brain T cell transcript signatures were chosen for TCR beta chain sequencing of brain tissue and, when available, of blood. Patients had been treated with at least one anti-epileptic drug before surgery. TCR-sequenced patients were children with drug-resistant epilepsy due to tuberous sclerosis complex, focal cortical dysplasia, Rasmussen encephalitis or hemimegalencephaly. The blood samples were collected right before the epilepsy surgery. The Monarch genomic DNA purification kit was used to extract bulk genomic DNA from unsorted brain tissue and from whole blood.

As regards this clone: There is no known antigen for this receptor. No much larger clonotype is one base removed from it; base qualities were not supplied.

The sequence derives from a boy under two years old with focal cortical dysplasia and intractable seizures. The sequences come from peripheral blood, collected at surgery. Rearrangement joined TRBV10-3 to TRBJ1-1; the D gene is not confidently resolved. The CDR3 has the sequence CAISESRTEAFF. The DNA reads TGTGCCATCAGTGAGTCGAGGACTGAAGCTTTCTTT.